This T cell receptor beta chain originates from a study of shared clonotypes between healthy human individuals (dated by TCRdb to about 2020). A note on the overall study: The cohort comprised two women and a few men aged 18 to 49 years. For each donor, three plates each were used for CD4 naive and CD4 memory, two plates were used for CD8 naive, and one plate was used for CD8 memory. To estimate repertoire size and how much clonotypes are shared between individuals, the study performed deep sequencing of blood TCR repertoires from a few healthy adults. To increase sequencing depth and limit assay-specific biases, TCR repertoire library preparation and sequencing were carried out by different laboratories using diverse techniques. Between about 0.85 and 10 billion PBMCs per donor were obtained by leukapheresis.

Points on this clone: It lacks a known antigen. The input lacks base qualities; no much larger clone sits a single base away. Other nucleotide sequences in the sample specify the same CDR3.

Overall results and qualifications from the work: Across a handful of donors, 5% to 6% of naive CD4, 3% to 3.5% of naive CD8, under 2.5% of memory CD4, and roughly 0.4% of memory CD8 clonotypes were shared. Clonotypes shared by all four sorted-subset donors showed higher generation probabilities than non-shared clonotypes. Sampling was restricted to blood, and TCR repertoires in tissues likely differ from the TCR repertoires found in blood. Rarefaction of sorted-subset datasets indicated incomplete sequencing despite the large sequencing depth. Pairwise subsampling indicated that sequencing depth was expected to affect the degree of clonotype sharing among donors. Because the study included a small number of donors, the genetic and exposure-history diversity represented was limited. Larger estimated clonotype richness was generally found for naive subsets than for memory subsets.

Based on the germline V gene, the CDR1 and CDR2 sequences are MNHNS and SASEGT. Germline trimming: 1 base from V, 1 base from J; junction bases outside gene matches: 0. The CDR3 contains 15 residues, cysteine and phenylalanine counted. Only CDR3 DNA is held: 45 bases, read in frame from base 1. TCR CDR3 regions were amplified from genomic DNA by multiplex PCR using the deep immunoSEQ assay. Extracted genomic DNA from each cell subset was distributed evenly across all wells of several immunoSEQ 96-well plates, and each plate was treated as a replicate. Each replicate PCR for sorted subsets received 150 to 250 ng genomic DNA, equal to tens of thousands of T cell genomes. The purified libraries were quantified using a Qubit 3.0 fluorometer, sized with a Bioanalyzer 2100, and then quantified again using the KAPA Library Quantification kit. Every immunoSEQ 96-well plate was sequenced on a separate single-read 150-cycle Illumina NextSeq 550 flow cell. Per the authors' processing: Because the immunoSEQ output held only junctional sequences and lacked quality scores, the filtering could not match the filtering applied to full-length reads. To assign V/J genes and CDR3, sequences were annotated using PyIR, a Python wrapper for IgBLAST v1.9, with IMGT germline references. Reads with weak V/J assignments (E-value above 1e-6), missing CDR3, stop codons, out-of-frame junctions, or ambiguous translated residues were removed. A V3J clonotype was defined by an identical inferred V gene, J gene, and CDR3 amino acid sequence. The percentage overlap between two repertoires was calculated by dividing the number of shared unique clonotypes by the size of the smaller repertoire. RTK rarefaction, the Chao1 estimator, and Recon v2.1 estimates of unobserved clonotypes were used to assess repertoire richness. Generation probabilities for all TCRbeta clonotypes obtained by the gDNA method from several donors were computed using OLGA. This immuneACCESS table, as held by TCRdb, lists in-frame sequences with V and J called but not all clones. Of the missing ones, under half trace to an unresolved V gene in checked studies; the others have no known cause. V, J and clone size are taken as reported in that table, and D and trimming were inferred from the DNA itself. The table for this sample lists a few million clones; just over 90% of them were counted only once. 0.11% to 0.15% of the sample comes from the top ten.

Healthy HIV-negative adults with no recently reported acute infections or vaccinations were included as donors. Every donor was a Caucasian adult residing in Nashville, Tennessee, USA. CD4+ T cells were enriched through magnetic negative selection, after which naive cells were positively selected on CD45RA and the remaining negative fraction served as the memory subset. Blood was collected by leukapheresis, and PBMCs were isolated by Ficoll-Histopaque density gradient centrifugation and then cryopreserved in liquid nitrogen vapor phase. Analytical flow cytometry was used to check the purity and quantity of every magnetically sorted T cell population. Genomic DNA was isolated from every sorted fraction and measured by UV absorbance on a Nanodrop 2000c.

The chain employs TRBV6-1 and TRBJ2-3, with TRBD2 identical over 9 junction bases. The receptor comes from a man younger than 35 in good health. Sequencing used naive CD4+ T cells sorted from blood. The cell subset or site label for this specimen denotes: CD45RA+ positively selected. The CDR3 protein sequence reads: CASSEGLAGTDTQYF. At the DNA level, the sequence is TGTGCCAGCAGTGAAGGACTAGCGGGCACAGATACGCAGTATTTT.